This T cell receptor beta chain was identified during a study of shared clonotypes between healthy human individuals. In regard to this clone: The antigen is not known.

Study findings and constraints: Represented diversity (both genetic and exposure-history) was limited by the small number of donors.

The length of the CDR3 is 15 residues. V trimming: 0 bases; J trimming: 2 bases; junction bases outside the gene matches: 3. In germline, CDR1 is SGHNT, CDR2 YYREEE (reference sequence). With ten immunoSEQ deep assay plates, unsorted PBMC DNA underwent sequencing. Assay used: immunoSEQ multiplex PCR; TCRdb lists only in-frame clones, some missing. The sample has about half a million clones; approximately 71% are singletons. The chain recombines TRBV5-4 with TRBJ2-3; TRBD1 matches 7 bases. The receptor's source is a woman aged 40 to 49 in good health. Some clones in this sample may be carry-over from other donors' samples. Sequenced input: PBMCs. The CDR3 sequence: CASSLVTGDTDTQYF. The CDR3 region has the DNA TGTGCCAGCAGCTTGGTCACAGGGGACACAGATACGCAGTATTTT. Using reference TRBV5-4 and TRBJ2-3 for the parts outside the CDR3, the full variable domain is ETGVTQSPTHLIKTRGQQVTLRCSSQSGHNTVSWYQQALGQGPQFIFQYYREEENGRGNFPPRFSGLQFPNYSSELNVNALELDDSALYLCASSLVTGDTDTQYFGPGTRLTVL.